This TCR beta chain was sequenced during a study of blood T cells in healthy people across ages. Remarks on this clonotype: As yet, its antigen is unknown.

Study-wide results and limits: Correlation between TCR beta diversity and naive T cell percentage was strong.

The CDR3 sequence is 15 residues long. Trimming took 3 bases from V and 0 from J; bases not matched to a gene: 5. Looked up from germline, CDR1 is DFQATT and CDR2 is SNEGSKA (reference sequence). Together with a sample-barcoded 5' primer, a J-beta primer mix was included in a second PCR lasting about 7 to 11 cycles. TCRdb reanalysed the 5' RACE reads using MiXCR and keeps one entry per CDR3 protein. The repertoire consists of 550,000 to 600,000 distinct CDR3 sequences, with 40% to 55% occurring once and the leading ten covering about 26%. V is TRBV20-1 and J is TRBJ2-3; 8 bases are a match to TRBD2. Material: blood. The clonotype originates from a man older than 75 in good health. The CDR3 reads CSASRSGGSTDTQYF. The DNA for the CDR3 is TGCAGTGCTAGTAGGAGCGGGGGTAGCACAGATACGCAGTATTTT.